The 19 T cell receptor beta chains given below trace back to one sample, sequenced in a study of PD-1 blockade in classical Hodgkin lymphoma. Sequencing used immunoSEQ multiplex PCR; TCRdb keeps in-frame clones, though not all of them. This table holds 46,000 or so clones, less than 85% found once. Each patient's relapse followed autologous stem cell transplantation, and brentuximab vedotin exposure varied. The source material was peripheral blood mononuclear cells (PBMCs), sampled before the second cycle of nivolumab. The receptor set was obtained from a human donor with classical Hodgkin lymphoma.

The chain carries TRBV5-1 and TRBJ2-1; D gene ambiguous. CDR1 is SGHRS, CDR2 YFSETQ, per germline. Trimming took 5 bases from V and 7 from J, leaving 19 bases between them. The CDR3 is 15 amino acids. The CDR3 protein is CASRIQPLNGNEQFF. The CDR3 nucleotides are TGCGCCAGCAGGATCCAGCCCCTTAATGGGAATGAGCAGTTCTTC.

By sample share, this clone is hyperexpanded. In DNA, the CDR3 is TGTGCCAGCAGCCCCCTACAGGGGGCAGCAACTAATGAAAAACTGTTTTTT. It translates to CASSPLQGAATNEKLFF. This chain connects TRBV7-9 to TRBJ1-4; 9 bases line up with TRBD1. V lost 5 bases and J lost 0; bases outside the gene matches: 7. This CDR3 is 17 amino acids long. Germline V gene sequence: CDR1 SEHNR, CDR2 FQNEAQ (reference sequence).

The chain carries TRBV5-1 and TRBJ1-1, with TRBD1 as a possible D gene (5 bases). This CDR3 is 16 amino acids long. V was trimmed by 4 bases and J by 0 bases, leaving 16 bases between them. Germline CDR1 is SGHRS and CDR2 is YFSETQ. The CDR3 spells CASSASGWGLNTEAFF. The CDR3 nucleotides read TGCGCCAGCAGCGCGAGCGGCTGGGGCTTGAACACTGAAGCTTTCTTT.

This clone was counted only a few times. The CDR3 is CASSLAGTGSGYTF. CDR3 DNA: TGTGCCAGCAGCCTGGCCGGGACAGGGAGTGGCTACACCTTC. The rearrangement joins TRBV4-2 to TRBJ1-2; 9 bases align to TRBD1. The CDR3 sequence is 14 residues long. Germline CDR1 LGHNA, CDR2 YNFKEQ. Losses at the gene ends were 4 bases for V and 7 bases for J; bases not matched to a gene: 7.

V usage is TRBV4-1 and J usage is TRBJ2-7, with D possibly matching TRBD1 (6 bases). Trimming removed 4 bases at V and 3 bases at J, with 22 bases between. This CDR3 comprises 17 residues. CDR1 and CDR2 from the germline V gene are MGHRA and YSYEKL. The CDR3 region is CASSLETGPLPFYEQYF. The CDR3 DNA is TGCGCCAGCAGCCTAGAGACAGGCCCCCTCCCCTTCTACGAGCAGTACTTC.

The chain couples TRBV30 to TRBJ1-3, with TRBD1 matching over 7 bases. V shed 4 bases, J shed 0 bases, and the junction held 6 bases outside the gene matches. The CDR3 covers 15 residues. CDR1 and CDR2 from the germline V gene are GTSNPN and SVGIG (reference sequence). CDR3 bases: TGTGCCTGGACGACAGGGCTTGGCTCTGGAAACACCATATATTTT. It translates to CAWTTGLGSGNTIYF.

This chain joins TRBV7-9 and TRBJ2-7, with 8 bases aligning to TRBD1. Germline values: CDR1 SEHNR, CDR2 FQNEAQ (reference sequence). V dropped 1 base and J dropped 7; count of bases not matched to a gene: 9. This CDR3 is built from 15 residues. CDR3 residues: CASSLVRQGAGEQYF. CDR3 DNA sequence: TGTGCCAGCAGCTTAGTGAGGCAGGGGGCTGGGGAGCAGTACTTC.

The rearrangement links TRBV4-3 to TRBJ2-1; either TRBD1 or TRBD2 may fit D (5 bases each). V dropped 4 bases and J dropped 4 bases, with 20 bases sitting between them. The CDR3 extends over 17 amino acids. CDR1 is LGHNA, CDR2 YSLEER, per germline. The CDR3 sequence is CASSPRGELPLYNEQFF. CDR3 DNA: TGCGCCAGCAGCCCCCGAGGGGAGCTCCCTCTTTACAATGAGCAGTTCTTC.

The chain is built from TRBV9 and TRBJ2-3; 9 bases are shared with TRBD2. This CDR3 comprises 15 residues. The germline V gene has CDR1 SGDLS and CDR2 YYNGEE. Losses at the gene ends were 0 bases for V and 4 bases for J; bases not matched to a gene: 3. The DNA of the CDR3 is TGTGCCAGCAGCGTAGAGCTAGCGGGACCAGATACGCAGTATTTT. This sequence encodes CASSVELAGPDTQYF.

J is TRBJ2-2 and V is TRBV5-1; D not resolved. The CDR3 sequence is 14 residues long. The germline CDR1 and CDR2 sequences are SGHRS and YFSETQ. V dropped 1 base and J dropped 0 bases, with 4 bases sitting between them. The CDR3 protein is CASSLIANTGELFF. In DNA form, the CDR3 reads TGCGCCAGCAGCTTGATCGCGAACACCGGGGAGCTGTTTTTT.

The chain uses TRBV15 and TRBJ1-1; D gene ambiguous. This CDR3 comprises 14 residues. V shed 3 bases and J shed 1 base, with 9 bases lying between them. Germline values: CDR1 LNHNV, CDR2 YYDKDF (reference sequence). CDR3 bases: TGTGCCACCAGCAGGGAACTTCAGAACACTGAAGCTTTCTTT. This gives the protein CATSRELQNTEAFF.

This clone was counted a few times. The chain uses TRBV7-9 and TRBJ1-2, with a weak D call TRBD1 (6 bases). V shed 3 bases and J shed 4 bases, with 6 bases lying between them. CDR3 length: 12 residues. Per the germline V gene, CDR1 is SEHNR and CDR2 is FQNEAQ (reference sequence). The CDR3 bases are TGTGCCAGCAGCTTGGGGGCCTATGGCTACACCTTC. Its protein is CASSLGAYGYTF.

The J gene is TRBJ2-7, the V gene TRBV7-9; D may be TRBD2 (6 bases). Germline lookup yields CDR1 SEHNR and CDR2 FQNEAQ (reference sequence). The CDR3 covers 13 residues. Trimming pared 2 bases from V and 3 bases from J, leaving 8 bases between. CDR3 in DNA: TGTGCCAGCAGCTTATCCGGGGGCTACGAGCAGTACTTC. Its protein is CASSLSGGYEQYF.

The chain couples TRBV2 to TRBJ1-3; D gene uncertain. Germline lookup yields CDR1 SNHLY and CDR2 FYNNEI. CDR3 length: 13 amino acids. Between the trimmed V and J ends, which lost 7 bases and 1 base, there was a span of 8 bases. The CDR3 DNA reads TGTGCCAGCACAGAGGAGTCTGGAAACACCATATATTTT. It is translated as CASTEESGNTIYF.

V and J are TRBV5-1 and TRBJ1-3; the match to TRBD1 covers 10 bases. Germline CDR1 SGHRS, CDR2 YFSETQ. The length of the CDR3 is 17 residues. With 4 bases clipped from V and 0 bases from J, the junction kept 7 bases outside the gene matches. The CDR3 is CASSRTGGPLSGNTIYF. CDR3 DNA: TGCGCCAGCAGCCGGACAGGGGGACCTCTCTCTGGAAACACCATATATTTT.

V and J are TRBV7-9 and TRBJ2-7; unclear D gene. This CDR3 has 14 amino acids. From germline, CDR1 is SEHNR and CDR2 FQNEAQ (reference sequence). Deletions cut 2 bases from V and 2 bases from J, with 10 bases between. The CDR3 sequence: CASSLTERAYEQYF. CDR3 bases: TGTGCCAGCAGCTTAACAGAGAGAGCCTACGAGCAGTACTTC.

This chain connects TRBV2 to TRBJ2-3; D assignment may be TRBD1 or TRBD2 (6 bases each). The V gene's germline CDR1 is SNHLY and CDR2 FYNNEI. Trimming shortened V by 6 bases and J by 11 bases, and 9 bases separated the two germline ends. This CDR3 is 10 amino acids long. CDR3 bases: TGTGCCAGCAGGGAGGGGGGGCAGTATTTT. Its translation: CASREGGQYF.

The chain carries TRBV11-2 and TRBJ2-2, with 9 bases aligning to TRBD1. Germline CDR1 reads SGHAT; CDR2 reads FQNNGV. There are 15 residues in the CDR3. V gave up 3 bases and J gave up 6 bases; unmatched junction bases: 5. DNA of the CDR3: TGTGCCAGCAGCTTGGAAGGGACAGGGCCCGGGGAGCTGTTTTTT. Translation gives CASSLEGTGPGELFF.

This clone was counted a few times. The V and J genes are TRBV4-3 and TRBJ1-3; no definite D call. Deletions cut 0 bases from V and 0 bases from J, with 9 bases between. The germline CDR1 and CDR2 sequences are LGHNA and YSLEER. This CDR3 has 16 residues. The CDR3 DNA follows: TGCGCCAGCAGCCAAGATAACCGATACTCTGGAAACACCATATATTTT. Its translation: CASSQDNRYSGNTIYF.